This TCR beta chain appears in the sequencing data of a study of circulating and synovial CD4+ cells in juvenile arthritis. Study results and caveats: These blood cells shared more CDR3 sequences with synovium than bulk blood. Diversity here was lower than in bulk blood CD4 cells.

The length of the CDR3 is 17 residues. Trimming stripped 5 bases from V and 2 bases from J, with 21 bases between. Germline-derived CDR1 and CDR2 are SGHTA and FQGNSA. Sequenced by immunoSEQ multiplex PCR; TCRdb stores in-frame clones only, minus some. The data hold roughly 1,500 clones, with about 96% observed a single time. Sequenced samples came from active juvenile idiopathic arthritis patients. As regards this clone: Its antigen remains unidentified.

The specimen was CD4+ T cells from synovial fluid. This chain connects TRBV7-2 to TRBJ2-5, with TRBD1 as a possible D gene (6 bases). This receptor was taken from a human donor with juvenile idiopathic arthritis. The CDR3 DNA reads as TGTGCCAGCAGCCGCGAGGGCAGGGGCAAATTTCAAGAGACCCAGTACTTC. It codes for CASSREGRGKFQETQYF.